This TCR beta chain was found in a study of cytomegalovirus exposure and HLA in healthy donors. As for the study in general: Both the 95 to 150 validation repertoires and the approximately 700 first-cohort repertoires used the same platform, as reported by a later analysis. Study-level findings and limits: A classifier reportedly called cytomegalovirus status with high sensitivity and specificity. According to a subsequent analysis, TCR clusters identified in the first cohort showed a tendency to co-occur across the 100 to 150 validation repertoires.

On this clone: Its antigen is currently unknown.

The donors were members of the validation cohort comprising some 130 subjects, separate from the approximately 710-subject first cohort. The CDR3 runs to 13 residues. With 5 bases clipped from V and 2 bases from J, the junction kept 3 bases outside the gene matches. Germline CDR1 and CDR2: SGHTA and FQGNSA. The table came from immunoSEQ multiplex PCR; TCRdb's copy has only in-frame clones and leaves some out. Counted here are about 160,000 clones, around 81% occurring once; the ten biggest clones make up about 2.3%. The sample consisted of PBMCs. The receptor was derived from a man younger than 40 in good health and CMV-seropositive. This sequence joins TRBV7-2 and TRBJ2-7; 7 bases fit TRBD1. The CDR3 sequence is CASSRQGTYEQYF. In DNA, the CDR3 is TGTGCCAGCAGCCGACAGGGTACCTACGAGCAGTACTTC.